This TCR beta chain was captured in a study of cytomegalovirus exposure and HLA in healthy donors. PCR used 60 Vbeta primers and 13 Jbeta primers. Produced via immunoSEQ multiplex PCR; TCRdb's table is partial and in-frame only. The listing contains around 200,000 clones. CDR3 size: 14 residues. Germline assignment: CDR1 ENHRY and CDR2 SYGVKD. The junction had 1 base not matched to a gene; V was cut back by 1 base and J by 3 bases. The V call is TRBV10-3, the J call TRBJ2-3, with 7 bases aligning to TRBD2. Sequencing input: PBMCs. The TCR originated in a girl aged 2-10 years in good health and CMV-seropositive. The CDR3: CAISEWGGTDTQYF. The CDR3 DNA reads as TGTGCCATCAGTGAGTGGGGGGGAACAGATACGCAGTATTTT.